This T cell receptor beta chain comes out of a study of early T cells in non-severe SARS-CoV-2 infection. Study details: Investigators sequenced bulk RNA drawn from unsorted whole blood, and chains remained unpaired.

Per the germline V gene, CDR1 is SNHLY and CDR2 is FYNNEI. This CDR3 has 15 residues. The V gene end was trimmed by 4 bases and the J gene end by 4 bases; junction bases not matched to a gene: 3. This clonotype was found a few times. The antigen is not known. Whole-study findings and limits: VDJdb matching favored anti-spike CD8 responses, missing private and CD4 specificities.

Each single cDNA molecule received a unique molecular identifier. TCRdb reanalysed the 5' RACE reads using MiXCR and keeps one entry per CDR3 protein. The repertoire includes more than 85,000 distinct CDR3 sequences, over 10% of them detected once, and less than 8% sits in the top ten. The receptor comes from an adult who was a healthcare worker with PCR-confirmed SARS-CoV-2 infection or an uninfected control (not recorded which). The sequencing input was whole blood. V gene TRBV2 combines with J gene TRBJ2-2; 10 bases are a match to TRBD1. The CDR3 sequence is CASSVTGGVTGELFF. The CDR3 DNA sequence: TGTGCCAGCAGTGTGACAGGGGGCGTCACCGGGGAGCTGTTTTTT.